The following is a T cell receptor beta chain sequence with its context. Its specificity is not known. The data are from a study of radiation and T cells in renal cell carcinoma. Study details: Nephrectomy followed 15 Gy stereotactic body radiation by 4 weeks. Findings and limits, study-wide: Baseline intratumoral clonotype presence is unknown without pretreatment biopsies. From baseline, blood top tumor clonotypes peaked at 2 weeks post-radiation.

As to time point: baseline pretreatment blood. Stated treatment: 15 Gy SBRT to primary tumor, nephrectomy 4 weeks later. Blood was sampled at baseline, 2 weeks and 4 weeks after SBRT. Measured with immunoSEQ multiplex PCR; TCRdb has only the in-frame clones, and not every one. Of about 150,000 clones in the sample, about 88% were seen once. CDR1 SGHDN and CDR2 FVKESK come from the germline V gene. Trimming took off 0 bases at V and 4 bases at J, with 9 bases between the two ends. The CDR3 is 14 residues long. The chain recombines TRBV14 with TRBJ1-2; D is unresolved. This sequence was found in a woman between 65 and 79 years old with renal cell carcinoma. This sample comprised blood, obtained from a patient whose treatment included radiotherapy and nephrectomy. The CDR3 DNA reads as TGTGCCAGCAGCCAAGATGGGCAGCCCTATGGCTACACCTTC. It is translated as CASSQDGQPYGYTF.